This is a list of T cell receptor beta chains from one sample in a study of shared clonotypes between healthy human individuals. Generated by immunoSEQ multiplex PCR, the TCRdb table keeps only in-frame clones and is missing some. The table includes around 2,000,000 clones, 85% to 95% detected once. The sequenced sample consisted of naive CD4+ T cells sorted from blood. These receptors were taken from a man in his late teens or twenties in good health. The CDR3 runs from the conserved cysteine through the conserved F or W. Fields, in order: V gene, J gene, D gene, clone size, CDR3 DNA, CDR3 protein. The D gene is left open where the match is weak. Rows may omit the clone size; those that give it use once, few, many or a size class.

TRBV6-1	TRBJ2-3	.	.	TGTGCCAGCAGTGGAGCCGACGGAGATACGCAGTATTTT	CASSGADGDTQYF
TRBV29-1	TRBJ1-2	.	.	TGCAGCGTGCAGAATACCTATGGCTACACCTTC	CSVQNTYGYTF
TRBV6-1	TRBJ2-7	.	.	TGTGCCAGCAGTGAACAGGCCAGCTCCTACGAGCAGTACTTC	CASSEQASSYEQYF
TRBV30	TRBJ1-1	.	.	TGTGCCTGGAGTGTACTTCGGGGGGCCGCTGAAGCTTTCTTT	CAWSVLRGAAEAFF
TRBV7-8	TRBJ2-2	.	.	TGTGCCAGCAGCTTAGCGCGCCTATCCCCCGGGGAGCTGTTTTTT	CASSLARLSPGELFF
TRBV25-1	TRBJ2-7	TRBD1	.	TGTGCCAGCAGTGAGTACAGGGGGCGATACGAGCAGTACTTC	CASSEYRGRYEQYF
TRBV15	TRBJ1-2	TRBD1	.	TGTGCCACCCCAAACGGACAGGGCTACTATGGCTACACCTTC	CATPNGQGYYGYTF
TRBV28	TRBJ1-1	.	.	TGTGCCAGCAGTTCCAGGATCATGAACACTGAAGCTTTCTTT	CASSSRIMNTEAFF
TRBV9	TRBJ2-5	TRBD2	.	TGTGCCAGCAGCGTCGGAACTAGCGTCTCACAAGAGACCCAGTACTTC	CASSVGTSVSQETQYF
TRBV6-5	TRBJ1-6	.	.	TGTGCCAGCAGAGAGGGGGGGGCATATTCACCCCTCCACTTT	CASREGGAYSPLHF
TRBV5-1	TRBJ2-5	TRBD1	.	TGCGCCAGCAGCCCGGACAGGGGAGTAGAAGAGACCCAGTACTTC	CASSPDRGVEETQYF
TRBV30	TRBJ1-6	TRBD1	.	TGTGCCGGCGACAGGGGAAATTCACCCCTCCACTTT	CAGDRGNSPLHF
TRBV7-9	TRBJ2-2	.	.	TGTGCCAGCAGCCAGGGACGGAAGAACACCGGGGAGCTGTTTTTT	CASSQGRKNTGELFF
TRBV19	TRBJ1-5	.	.	TGTGCCAGTAGAGTAGGCAATCAGCCCCAGCATTTT	CASRVGNQPQHF
TRBV6-1	TRBJ1-4	.	.	TGTGCCAGCAGTACCCGGGACCCCGAAAAACTGTTTTTT	CASSTRDPEKLFF
TRBV6-6	TRBJ2-1	TRBD2	.	TGTGCCAGCGCGACGGCGGGGGGCTACAATGAGCAGTTCTTC	CASATAGGYNEQFF
TRBV18	TRBJ2-7	.	.	TGTGCCAGCTCACCAGGGGTTGGTTACGAGCAGTACTTC	CASSPGVGYEQYF
TRBV18	TRBJ2-3	TRBD2	once	TGTGCCAGCTCACTGGGACTAGCAACAGATACGCAGTATTTT	CASSLGLATDTQYF
TRBV2	TRBJ1-2	TRBD1	.	TGTGCCAGCAGGGACAGGGAAGATGGCTACACCTTC	CASRDREDGYTF
TRBV11-3	TRBJ2-7	TRBD2	.	TGTGCCAGCAGCCTGGGGCGCGGGAGCCCGCAGTACGAGCAGTACTTC	CASSLGRGSPQYEQYF
TRBV4-1	TRBJ2-2	.	.	TGCGCCAGCAGCCAAGATTCCGGGGAGCTGTTTTTT	CASSQDSGELFF
TRBV27	TRBJ2-1	TRBD2	.	TGTGCCAGCAGTCCTAGGACTAGCGGGGGTGACAATGAGCAGTTCTTC	CASSPRTSGGDNEQFF
TRBV5-1	TRBJ2-1	TRBD1	.	TGCGCCAGCAGCGCAAGCAGGGGGCGCGGAAATGAGCAGTTCTTC	CASSASRGRGNEQFF
TRBV29-1	TRBJ1-5	.	.	TGCAGCGTTGCAGTCCAGCCGGATCAGCCCCAGCATTTT	CSVAVQPDQPQHF
TRBV2	TRBJ1-6	.	.	TGTGCCAGCCGAGAATTAGGGCAAGGTTCACCCCTCCACTTT	CASRELGQGSPLHF
TRBV6-5	TRBJ1-3	.	.	TGTGCCAGCATTGACAGCCTCTCTGGAAACACCATATATTTT	CASIDSLSGNTIYF
TRBV27	TRBJ2-7	.	.	TGTGCCAGCAGGCCACAGGTTACCTACGAGCAGTACTTC	CASRPQVTYEQYF
TRBV5-1	TRBJ2-3	TRBD2	.	TGCGCCAGCAGCTTGGCCGGGAGGGCCGTAGATACGCAGTATTTT	CASSLAGRAVDTQYF
TRBV11-2	TRBJ2-1	TRBD1	.	TGTGCCAGCAGAAAACCCGGGACAGGGAACGATGAGCAGTTCTTC	CASRKPGTGNDEQFF
TRBV27	TRBJ2-7	.	.	TGTGCCAGCAGCCCTTGGGGACAATCCTACGAGCAGTACTTC	CASSPWGQSYEQYF
TRBV18	TRBJ1-1	.	.	TGTGCCAGCTCACCAAGGGGGAACACTGAAGCTTTCTTT	CASSPRGNTEAFF
TRBV28	TRBJ1-1	TRBD1	once	TGTGCCAGCAGTCTTCAGCCGGGACAGGGGAATAGAGACACTGAAGCTTTCTTT	CASSLQPGQGNRDTEAFF
TRBV2	TRBJ1-3	TRBD1	few	TGTGCCAGCAGGGACAGGGGTCCTTCTGGAAACACCATATATTTT	CASRDRGPSGNTIYF
TRBV29-1	TRBJ1-2	.	.	TGCAGCGTTGAGGGGGGCACTAACTATGGCTACACCTTC	CSVEGGTNYGYTF
TRBV7-6	TRBJ2-2	TRBD2	.	TGTGCCAGCAGCTTAGCGCTAGCGGGAGGGCCTTACACCGGGGAGCTGTTTTTT	CASSLALAGGPYTGELFF
TRBV5-4	TRBJ2-2	TRBD2	.	TGTGCCAGCAGCTCGACTAGCGGGGGCGGCGGGGAGCTGTTTTTT	CASSSTSGGGGELFF
TRBV19	TRBJ2-5	.	.	TGTGCCAGTAGCGGGACTTCTGAAGAGACCCAGTACTTC	CASSGTSEETQYF
TRBV19	TRBJ1-5	TRBD1	once	TGTGCCAGTAGTATCACAGGACAGGGAGGCAATCAGCCCCAGCATTTT	CASSITGQGGNQPQHF
TRBV28	TRBJ2-3	.	.	TGTGCCAGCAGCCGGACAGAAATTTTTAGCACAGATACGCAGTATTTT	CASSRTEIFSTDTQYF
TRBV6-6	TRBJ2-3	TRBD1	.	TGTGCCAGCAGATTGGGACAGGGAGTTCGAAATACGCAGTATTTT	CASRLGQGVRNTQYF
TRBV29-1	TRBJ2-1	.	.	TGCAGCGTTTGGGGTATAGACAATGAGCAGTTCTTC	CSVWGIDNEQFF
TRBV2	TRBJ1-4	.	.	TGTGCCAGCAGTGAAATCGGTGGGGAAAAACTGTTTTTT	CASSEIGGEKLFF
TRBV7-2	TRBJ2-1	TRBD2	once	TGTGCCAGCAGCTTAGGGTTAGCGGGTAATGAGCAGTTCTTC	CASSLGLAGNEQFF
TRBV28	TRBJ2-7	TRBD2	.	TGTGCCAGCAGGGGAGGGAGTGGGTTATACGAGCAGTACTTC	CASRGGSGLYEQYF
TRBV19	TRBJ2-6	.	.	TGTGCCAGTAGTACCTCGGGAGTCCAACTCAACGTCCTGACTTTC	CASSTSGVQLNVLTF
TRBV6-5	TRBJ1-3	.	.	TGTGCCAGCAGACCTCGGGGCTCTGGAAACACCATATATTTT	CASRPRGSGNTIYF
TRBV6-1	TRBJ1-2	TRBD1	.	TGTGCCAGCAGTGAAGCGGGACCCGGGACAGGCCCTGGCTACACCTTC	CASSEAGPGTGPGYTF
TRBV7-9	TRBJ1-5	.	.	TGTGCCAGCAGCCCCCCCGGAGATCAGCCCCAGCATTTT	CASSPPGDQPQHF
TRBV7-2	TRBJ2-7	TRBD2	.	TGTGCCAGCAGCTTAGAGGGCGGGAGGGTGTCCTACGAGCAGTACTTC	CASSLEGGRVSYEQYF
TRBV6-1	TRBJ1-2	TRBD1	.	TGTGCCAGCAGTGAACCCGGATGGGACAGGGGTTATGGCTACACCTTC	CASSEPGWDRGYGYTF
TRBV2	TRBJ2-5	TRBD2	.	TGTGCCAGCAGGGGACTAGTTGTTGTAGAGACCCAGTACTTC	CASRGLVVVETQYF
TRBV9	TRBJ2-3	.	.	TGTGCCAGCAGCGGAGGGGTCCTTCCGAGCACAGATACGCAGTATTTT	CASSGGVLPSTDTQYF
TRBV7-9	TRBJ2-7	.	.	TGTGCCAGCAGGGCCGAGGGGGATGGTTACGAGCAGTACTTC	CASRAEGDGYEQYF
TRBV7-2	TRBJ2-3	TRBD2	.	TGTGCCAGCAGCTTGGGGACTAGCGGGGGCACAGATACGCAGTATTTT	CASSLGTSGGTDTQYF
TRBV5-1	TRBJ1-3	.	.	TGCGCCAGCAGCCTGGGACAAGCTGGAAACACCATATATTTT	CASSLGQAGNTIYF
TRBV7-2	TRBJ1-5	TRBD1	.	TGTGCCAGCAGCCAAGGGACAGGGACAGGCAATCAGCCCCAGCATTTT	CASSQGTGTGNQPQHF
TRBV5-1	TRBJ2-2	.	.	TGCGCCAGCAGCTTGGACAGGGTGAACACCGGGGAGCTGTTTTTT	CASSLDRVNTGELFF
TRBV28	TRBJ2-7	.	.	TGTGCCAGCAGTTCAGCGTCAGGCCTTTATTCCTACGAGCAGTACTTC	CASSSASGLYSYEQYF
TRBV25-1	TRBJ2-7	TRBD2	.	TGTGCCAGCAGGCTAGCGGACTACGAGCAGTACTTC	CASRLADYEQYF